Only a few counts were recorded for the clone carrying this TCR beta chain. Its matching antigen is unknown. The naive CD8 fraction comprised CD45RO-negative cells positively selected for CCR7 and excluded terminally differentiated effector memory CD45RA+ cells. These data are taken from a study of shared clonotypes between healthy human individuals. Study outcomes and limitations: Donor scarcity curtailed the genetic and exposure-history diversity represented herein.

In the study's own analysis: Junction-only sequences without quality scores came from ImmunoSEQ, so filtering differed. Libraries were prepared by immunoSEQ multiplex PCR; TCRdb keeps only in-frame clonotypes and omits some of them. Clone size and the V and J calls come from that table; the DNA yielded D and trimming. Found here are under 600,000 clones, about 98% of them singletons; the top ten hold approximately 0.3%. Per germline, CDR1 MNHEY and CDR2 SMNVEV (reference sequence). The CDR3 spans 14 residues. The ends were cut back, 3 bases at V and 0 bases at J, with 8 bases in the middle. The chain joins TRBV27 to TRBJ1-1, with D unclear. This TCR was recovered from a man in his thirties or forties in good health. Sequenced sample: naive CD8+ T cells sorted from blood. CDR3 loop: CASSLTGMNTEAFF. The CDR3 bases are TGTGCCAGCAGTTTGACGGGTATGAACACTGAAGCTTTCTTT.